The rows below give T cell receptor beta chains drawn from one sample of a study of cytomegalovirus exposure and HLA in healthy donors. Sequencing was performed with immunoSEQ multiplex PCR; in TCRdb, only in-frame clones are kept and a portion is missing. This table has around 220,000 clones, around 79% appearing once. The sample comprised PBMCs. The receptor source for this set is a girl aged 2-15 years in good health and CMV-seronegative. CDR3s include the opening cysteine and the closing phenylalanine or tryptophan. Fields, in order: J gene, D gene, V gene, clone size, CDR3 protein, CDR3 DNA. D genes are given only for firm matches. Size is omitted from some rows. Given values are once, few, many or a class for expanded clones.

TRBJ1-1	NA	TRBV19	NA	CASSDSMTATEAFF	TGTGCCAGTAGCGACAGTATGACAGCGACTGAAGCTTTCTTT
TRBJ1-2	NA	TRBV20-1	NA	CSATQAHGYTF	TGCAGTGCTACACAGGCACATGGCTACACCTTC
TRBJ1-5	TRBD1	TRBV29-1	NA	CSALTGEGGNQPQHF	TGCAGCGCCCTGACAGGGGAGGGGGGCAATCAGCCCCAGCATTTT
TRBJ2-7	TRBD2	TRBV5-1	NA	CASSPTSGGTPYEQYF	TGCGCCAGCAGCCCGACTAGCGGGGGGACCCCCTACGAGCAGTACTTC
TRBJ1-6	NA	TRBV6-5	NA	CASRIGGGSNSPLHF	TGTGCCAGCAGAATAGGTGGGGGCTCTAATTCACCCCTCCACTTT
TRBJ1-1	NA	TRBV29-1	NA	CSVEARGGRVTEAFF	TGCAGCGTTGAAGCCCGGGGGGGCAGGGTCACTGAAGCTTTCTTT
TRBJ2-7	NA	TRBV4-1	NA	CASSQDGAPYEQYF	TGCGCCAGCAGCCAAGATGGGGCACCCTACGAGCAGTACTTC
TRBJ2-2	TRBD1	TRBV10-3	NA	CAISNRDRASGELFF	TGTGCCATCAGTAACCGGGACAGGGCGTCCGGGGAGCTGTTTTTT
TRBJ2-3	TRBD2	TRBV13	NA	CASSLRLAGGPSSTDTQYF	TGTGCCAGCAGCTTAAGACTAGCGGGGGGGCCTTCTAGCACAGATACGCAGTATTTT
TRBJ1-2	NA	TRBV6-5	NA	CASRAGRAYGYTF	TGTGCCAGCAGGGCCGGGAGGGCCTATGGCTACACCTTC
TRBJ2-2	NA	TRBV15	few	CATSERGNTGELFF	TGTGCCACGTCGGAAAGGGGGAACACCGGGGAGCTGTTTTTT
TRBJ2-7	TRBD1	TRBV14	NA	CASSLTGGPYEQYF	TGTGCCAGCAGCCTTACAGGGGGCCCCTACGAGCAGTACTTC
TRBJ2-6	NA	TRBV9	NA	CASSVKPLSGANVLTF	TGTGCCAGCAGCGTAAAGCCCCTCTCTGGGGCCAACGTCCTGACTTTC
TRBJ2-1	TRBD2	TRBV4-2	NA	CASSQEGGGPYNEQFF	TGTGCCAGCAGCCAAGAAGGCGGGGGGCCCTACAATGAGCAGTTCTTC
TRBJ1-2	TRBD1	TRBV6-1	once	CASSEGTGGGYTF	TGTGCCAGCAGTGAAGGGACAGGGGGCGGCTACACCTTC
TRBJ1-5	TRBD1	TRBV2	NA	CASRGQFNQPQHF	TGTGCCAGCAGGGGACAGTTCAATCAGCCCCAGCATTTT
TRBJ1-2	NA	TRBV19	NA	CASRSVYGYTF	TGTGCCAGTAGGAGTGTTTATGGCTACACCTTC
TRBJ1-3	NA	TRBV5-4	NA	CASSWGDRSSGNTIYF	TGTGCCAGCAGCTGGGGAGACAGGAGCTCTGGAAACACCATATATTTT
TRBJ2-7	NA	TRBV6-6	NA	CASSYSSGGNYEQYF	TGTGCCAGCAGTTACTCGTCTGGGGGCAACTACGAGCAGTACTTC
TRBJ1-2	TRBD1	TRBV27	NA	CASSPDRIYGYTF	TGTGCCAGCAGTCCGGACAGGATCTATGGCTACACCTTC
TRBJ2-5	TRBD2	TRBV7-3	NA	CASSARLAGRETQYF	TGTGCCAGCAGCGCAAGACTAGCGGGGCGGGAGACCCAGTACTTC
TRBJ2-2	TRBD1	TRBV7-6	once	CASSLGRTGYTGELFF	TGTGCCAGCAGCTTAGGCCGGACAGGGTACACCGGGGAGCTGTTTTTT
TRBJ1-3	NA	TRBV5-6	NA	CASSLGPGLSGNTIYF	TGTGCCAGCAGCTTGGGGCCGGGATTATCTGGAAACACCATATATTTT
TRBJ2-5	NA	TRBV6-5	once	CASSYWGEETQYF	TGTGCCAGCAGTTACTGGGGGGAAGAGACCCAGTACTTC
TRBJ2-3	NA	TRBV4-2	NA	CASSQGRASDTQYF	TGTGCCAGCAGCCAAGGCAGGGCCTCAGATACGCAGTATTTT
TRBJ2-3	NA	TRBV30	few	CAWSGASTDTQYF	TGTGCCTGGAGCGGAGCTAGCACAGATACGCAGTATTTT
TRBJ2-1	NA	TRBV7-9	NA	CASSMSDSRNEQFF	TGTGCCAGCAGCATGTCGGACAGCCGCAATGAGCAGTTCTTC
TRBJ2-1	NA	TRBV11-2	NA	CASSLEYRMGNGEQFF	TGTGCCAGCAGCTTAGAGTACAGGATGGGGAACGGTGAGCAGTTCTTC
TRBJ1-2	TRBD1	TRBV6-5	NA	CASSYSTSQGHGYTF	TGTGCCAGCAGTTACTCGACGTCACAGGGGCACGGCTACACCTTC
TRBJ2-7	TRBD2	TRBV29-1	NA	CSVVTGQRGASYEQYF	TGCAGCGTTGTAACAGGGCAGCGGGGGGCCTCCTACGAGCAGTACTTC
TRBJ2-2	NA	TRBV6-5	NA	CASTRGTGELFF	TGTGCCAGCACCAGGGGCACCGGGGAGCTGTTTTTT
TRBJ2-2	NA	TRBV29-1	NA	CSVKTGSTGELFF	TGCAGCGTTAAAACAGGGAGCACCGGGGAGCTGTTTTTT
TRBJ1-2	NA	TRBV5-8	NA	CASSLAEEGDYGYTF	TGTGCCAGCAGCTTGGCTGAGGAGGGAGATTATGGCTACACCTTC
TRBJ1-1	NA	TRBV4-1	NA	CASSQGGPEAFF	TGCGCCAGCAGCCAAGGAGGGCCTGAAGCTTTCTTT
TRBJ2-7	TRBD2	TRBV4-2	once	CASSPKRGGVEQYF	TGTGCCAGCAGCCCAAAGCGGGGGGGTGTCGAGCAGTACTTC
TRBJ2-7	NA	TRBV4-1	NA	CASSQVVGAKGYF	TGCGCCAGCAGCCAGGTAGTAGGGGCCAAGGGGTACTTC
TRBJ1-2	NA	TRBV21-1	NA	CASSVPRPGQGYGYTF	TGTGCCAGCAGCGTCCCGAGGCCGGGACAGGGCTATGGCTACACCTTC
TRBJ2-7	TRBD2	TRBV5-6	NA	CASSLGVAGGGYEQYF	TGTGCCAGCAGCTTGGGTGTAGCGGGGGGTGGATACGAGCAGTACTTC
TRBJ2-7	TRBD2	TRBV5-1	NA	CASSWGLAGAYEQYF	TGCGCCAGCAGCTGGGGACTAGCGGGGGCCTACGAGCAGTACTTC
TRBJ1-1	NA	TRBV19	NA	CASSNREGNTEAFF	TGTGCCAGTAGTAATCGAGAGGGGAACACTGAAGCTTTCTTT
TRBJ2-2	NA	TRBV20-1	once	CSASSPGELFF	TGCAGTGCTAGTTCCCCGGGGGAGCTGTTTTTT
TRBJ2-1	TRBD2	TRBV13	NA	CASSTASGGLPEQFF	TGTGCCAGCAGCACCGCTAGCGGGGGCCTCCCTGAGCAGTTCTTC
TRBJ2-3	NA	TRBV14	NA	CASSQEGLANTDTQYF	TGTGCCAGCAGCCAAGAAGGGCTAGCGAACACAGATACGCAGTATTTT
TRBJ2-1	TRBD2	TRBV5-8	once	CASSLEGRRSGSMHNEQFF	TGTGCCAGCAGCTTGGAAGGTAGGCGTAGCGGGAGTATGCACAATGAGCAGTTCTTC
TRBJ2-7	NA	TRBV2	few	CASSDLRRASYEQYF	TGTGCCAGCAGTGATTTGAGGCGGGCCTCCTACGAGCAGTACTTC
TRBJ2-5	TRBD1	TRBV29-1	NA	CSVGDKGARARETQYF	TGCAGCGTCGGGGATAAGGGGGCGCGGGCGAGAGAGACCCAGTACTTC
TRBJ2-1	NA	TRBV10-2	NA	CASRADSYNEQFF	TGCGCCAGCAGGGCAGACAGCTACAATGAGCAGTTCTTC
TRBJ2-7	NA	TRBV7-6	once	CASSPGAGLYEQYF	TGTGCCAGCAGCCCTGGGGCAGGGCTCTACGAGCAGTACTTC
TRBJ1-4	NA	TRBV20-1	NA	CSLRSNEKLFF	TGTAGCCTTAGGTCTAATGAAAAACTGTTTTTT
TRBJ1-1	NA	TRBV9	NA	CASSVSNIKNTEAFF	TGTGCCAGCAGCGTAAGTAACATTAAGAACACTGAAGCTTTCTTT
TRBJ1-3	NA	TRBV7-2	NA	CASSLVSGAGNTIYF	TGTGCCAGCAGCTTAGTGTCAGGGGCAGGAAACACCATATATTTT
TRBJ1-2	TRBD1	TRBV10-3	NA	CATTREGAGNYGYTF	TGTGCCACCACTCGTGAGGGGGCGGGAAACTATGGCTACACCTTC
TRBJ1-1	TRBD1	TRBV5-5	NA	CASSFQTGTEAFF	TGTGCCAGCAGCTTCCAGACAGGGACTGAAGCTTTCTTT
TRBJ1-2	NA	TRBV7-3	NA	CASSLRSSGVLDGYTF	TGTGCCAGCAGCCTCCGATCGTCAGGGGTACTAGATGGCTACACCTTC
TRBJ1-5	TRBD1	TRBV4-1	NA	CASSQDPGAGGGQPQHF	TGCGCCAGCAGCCAAGACCCCGGAGCAGGGGGCGGACAGCCCCAGCATTTT
TRBJ2-1	TRBD2	TRBV27	NA	CASRGGSHTFSYNEQFF	TGTGCCAGCAGGGGGGGGTCTCACACCTTCTCCTACAATGAGCAGTTCTTC